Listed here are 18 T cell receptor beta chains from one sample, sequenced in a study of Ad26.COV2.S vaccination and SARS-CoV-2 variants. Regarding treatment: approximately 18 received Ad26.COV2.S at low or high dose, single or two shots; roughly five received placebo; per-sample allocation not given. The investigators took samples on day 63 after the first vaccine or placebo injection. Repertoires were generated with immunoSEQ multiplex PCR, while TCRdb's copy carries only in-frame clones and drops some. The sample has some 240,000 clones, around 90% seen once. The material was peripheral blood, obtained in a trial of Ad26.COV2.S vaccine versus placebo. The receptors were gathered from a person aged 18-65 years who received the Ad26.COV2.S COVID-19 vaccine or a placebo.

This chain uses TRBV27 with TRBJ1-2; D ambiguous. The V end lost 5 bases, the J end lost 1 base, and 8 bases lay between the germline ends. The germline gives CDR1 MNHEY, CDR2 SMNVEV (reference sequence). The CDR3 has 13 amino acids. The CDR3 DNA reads TGTGCCAGCAGTCTAAAATATAACTATGGCTACACCTTC. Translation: CASSLKYNYGYTF.

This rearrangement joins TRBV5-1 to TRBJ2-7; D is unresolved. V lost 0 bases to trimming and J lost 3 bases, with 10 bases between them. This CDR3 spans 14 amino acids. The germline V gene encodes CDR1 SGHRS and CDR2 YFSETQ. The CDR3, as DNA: TGCGCCAGCAGCTTGGTGGGCTTACTCTACGAGCAGTACTTC. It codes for CASSLVGLLYEQYF.

In DNA form, the CDR3 reads TGTGCCAGTAGTATAAGCAGGGGGATTACCGGGGAGCTGTTTTTT. Translated, it gives CASSISRGITGELFF. This sequence joins TRBV19 and TRBJ2-2, with 7 positions matching TRBD1. This CDR3 contains 15 residues. Trimming cost V 2 bases and J 5 bases; bases outside gene matches: 5. Germline CDR1 is LNHDA and CDR2 is SQIVND (reference sequence).

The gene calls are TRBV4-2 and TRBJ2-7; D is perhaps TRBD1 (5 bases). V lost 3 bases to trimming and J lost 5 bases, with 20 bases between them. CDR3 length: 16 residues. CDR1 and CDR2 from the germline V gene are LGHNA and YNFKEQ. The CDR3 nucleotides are TGTGCCAGCAGCCAGGCCCGGGTAGGGGCGCAGAACGAGCAGTACTTC. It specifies CASSQARVGAQNEQYF.

The CDR3 here is CATSRAPNYEQYV. The CDR3 DNA reads as TGTGCCACCAGCAGAGCGCCTAACTACGAGCAGTACGTC. The V call is TRBV15, the J call TRBJ2-7, with D unclear. V was cut by 1 base and J by 3 bases, with 7 bases left in between. This CDR3 is 13 amino acids long. Germline values: CDR1 LNHNV, CDR2 YYDKDF (reference sequence).

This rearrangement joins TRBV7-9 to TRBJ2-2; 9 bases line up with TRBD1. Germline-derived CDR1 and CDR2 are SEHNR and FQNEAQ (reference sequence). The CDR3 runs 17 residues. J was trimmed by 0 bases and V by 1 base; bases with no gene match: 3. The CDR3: CASSLVGTGTNTGELFF. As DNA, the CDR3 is TGTGCCAGCAGCTTAGTGGGGACAGGGACGAACACCGGGGAGCTGTTTTTT.

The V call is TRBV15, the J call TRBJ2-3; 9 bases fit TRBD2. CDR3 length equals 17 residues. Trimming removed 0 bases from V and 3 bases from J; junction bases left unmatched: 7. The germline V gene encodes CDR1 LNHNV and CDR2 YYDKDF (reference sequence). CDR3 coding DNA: TGTGCCACCAGCAGAGACCCCCCTAGCGGGGTTACAGATACGCAGTATTTT. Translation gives CATSRDPPSGVTDTQYF.

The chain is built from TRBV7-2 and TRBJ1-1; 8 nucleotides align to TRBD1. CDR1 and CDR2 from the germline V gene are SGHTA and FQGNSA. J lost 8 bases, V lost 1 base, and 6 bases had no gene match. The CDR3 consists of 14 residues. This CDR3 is CASSLDRGKAEAFF. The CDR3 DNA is TGTGCCAGCAGCTTAGACAGGGGGAAGGCAGAAGCTTTCTTT.

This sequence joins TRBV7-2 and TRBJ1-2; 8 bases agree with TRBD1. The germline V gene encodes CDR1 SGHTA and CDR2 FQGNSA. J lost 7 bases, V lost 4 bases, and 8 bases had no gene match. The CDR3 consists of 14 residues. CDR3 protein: CASSSGGAYGGYTF. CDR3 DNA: TGTGCCAGCAGCTCAGGGGGCGCCTATGGTGGCTACACCTTC.

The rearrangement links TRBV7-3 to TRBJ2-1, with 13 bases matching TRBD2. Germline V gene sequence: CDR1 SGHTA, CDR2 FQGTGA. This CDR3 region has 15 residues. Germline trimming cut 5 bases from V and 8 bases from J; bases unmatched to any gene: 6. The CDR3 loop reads CASSDGTSGTDEQFF. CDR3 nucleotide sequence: TGTGCCAGCAGCGACGGGACTAGCGGGACGGATGAGCAGTTCTTC.

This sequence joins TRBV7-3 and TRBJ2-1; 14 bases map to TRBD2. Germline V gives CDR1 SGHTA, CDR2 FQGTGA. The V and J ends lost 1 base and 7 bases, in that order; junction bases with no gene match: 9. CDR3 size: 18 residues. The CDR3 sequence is CASSLIATRTSGGNEQFF. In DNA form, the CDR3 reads TGTGCCAGCAGCTTAATTGCCACTCGGACTAGCGGGGGGAATGAGCAGTTCTTC.

CDR3 DNA sequence: TGTGCCAGCAGCACCCGGACTAGCGGGAGGCCCAATGAGCAGTTCTTC. It codes for CASSTRTSGRPNEQFF. The chain uses TRBV11-2 and TRBJ2-1; TRBD2 matches at 14 bases. Losses at the gene ends were 5 bases for V and 6 bases for J; bases not matched to a gene: 6. The germline V gene encodes CDR1 SGHAT and CDR2 FQNNGV. The CDR3 is 16 amino acids.

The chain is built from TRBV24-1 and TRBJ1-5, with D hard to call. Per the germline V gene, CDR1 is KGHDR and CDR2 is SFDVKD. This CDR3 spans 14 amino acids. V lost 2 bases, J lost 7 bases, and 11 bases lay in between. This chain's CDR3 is CATSDSSVAQPQHF. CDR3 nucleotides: TGTGCCACCAGTGATTCATCGGTAGCCCAGCCCCAGCATTTT.

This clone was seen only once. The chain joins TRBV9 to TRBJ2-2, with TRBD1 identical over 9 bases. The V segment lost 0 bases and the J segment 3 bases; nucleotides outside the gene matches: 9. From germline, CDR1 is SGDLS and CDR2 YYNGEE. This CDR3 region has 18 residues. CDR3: CASSVDPGTGSYTGELFF. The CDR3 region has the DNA TGTGCCAGCAGCGTAGATCCCGGGACAGGGTCGTACACCGGGGAGCTGTTTTTT. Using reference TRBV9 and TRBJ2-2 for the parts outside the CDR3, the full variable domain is DSGVTQTPKHLITATGQRVTLRCSPRSGDLSVYWYQQSLDQGLQFLIQYYNGEERAKGNILERFSAQQFPDLHSELNLSSLELGDSALYFCASSVDPGTGSYTGELFFGEGSRLTVL.

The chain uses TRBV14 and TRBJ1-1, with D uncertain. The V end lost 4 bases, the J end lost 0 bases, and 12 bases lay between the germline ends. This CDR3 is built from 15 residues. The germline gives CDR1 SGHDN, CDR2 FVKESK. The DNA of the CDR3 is TGTGCCAGCAGCCCGATGCGGGTGGTGAACACTGAAGCTTTCTTT. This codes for CASSPMRVVNTEAFF. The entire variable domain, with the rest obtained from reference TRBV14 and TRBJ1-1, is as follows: EAGVTQFPSHSVIEKGQTVTLRCDPISGHDNLYWYRRVMGKEIKFLLHFVKESKQDESGMPNNRFLAERTGGTYSTLKVQPAELEDSGVYFCASSPMRVVNTEAFFGQGTRLTVV.

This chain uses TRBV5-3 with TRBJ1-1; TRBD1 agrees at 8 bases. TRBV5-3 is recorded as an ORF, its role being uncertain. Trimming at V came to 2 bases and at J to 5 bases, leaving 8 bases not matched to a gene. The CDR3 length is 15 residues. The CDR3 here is CARSFTGTGLTEAFF. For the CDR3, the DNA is TGTGCCAGAAGCTTTACCGGGACAGGTCTTACTGAAGCTTTCTTT.

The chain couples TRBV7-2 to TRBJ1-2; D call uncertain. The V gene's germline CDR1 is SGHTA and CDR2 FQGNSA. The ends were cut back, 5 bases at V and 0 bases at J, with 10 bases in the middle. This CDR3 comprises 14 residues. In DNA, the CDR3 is TGTGCCAGCAGCCTCGCGACCCCTAACTATGGCTACACCTTC. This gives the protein CASSLATPNYGYTF.

The CDR3 reads CASSYSGARNEKLFF. The CDR3 DNA is TGTGCCAGCAGTTACTCGGGAGCCCGGAATGAAAAACTGTTTTTT. The chain is built from TRBV6-5 and TRBJ1-4; D is unresolved. The V gene's germline CDR1 is MNHEY and CDR2 SVGAGI. Trimming shortened V by 0 bases and J by 5 bases, and 10 bases separated the two germline ends. The CDR3 has 15 residues.